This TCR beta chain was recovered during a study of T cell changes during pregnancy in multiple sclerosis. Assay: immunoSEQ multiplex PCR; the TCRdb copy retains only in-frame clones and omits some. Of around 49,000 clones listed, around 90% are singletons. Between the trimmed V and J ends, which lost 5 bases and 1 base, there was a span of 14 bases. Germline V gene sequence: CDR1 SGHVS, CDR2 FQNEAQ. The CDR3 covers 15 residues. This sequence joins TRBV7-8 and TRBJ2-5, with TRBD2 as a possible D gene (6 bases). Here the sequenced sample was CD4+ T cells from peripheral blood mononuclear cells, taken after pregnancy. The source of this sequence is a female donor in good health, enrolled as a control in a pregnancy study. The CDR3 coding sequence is TGTGCCAGCAGCCTCACCTCGGGACTCCAAGAGACCCAGTACTTC. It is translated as CASSLTSGLQETQYF.